The 18 T cell receptor beta chains given below trace back to one sample, sequenced in a study of intratumoral heterogeneity in liver cancer. TCRdb's table, derived via immunoSEQ multiplex PCR, lists solely in-frame clones and lacks some. The table includes some 21,000 clones, approximately 73% detected once. The sample in question was tumor-adjacent normal tissue, obtained before any cancer treatment. These receptors were obtained from a woman in her 70s with hepatocellular carcinoma.

This clone was picked up a small number of times. The chain combines TRBV19 with TRBJ2-2, with TRBD1 matching over 9 bases. J gave up 6 bases and V 5 bases, and 7 bases lay outside the gene matches. This CDR3 has 15 residues. Looked up from germline, CDR1 is LNHDA and CDR2 is SQIVND (reference sequence). CDR3 coding DNA: TGTGCCAGTAGTCCCCGGGACAGGGTACCCGGGGAGCTGTTTTTT. Protein sequence: CASSPRDRVPGELFF.

The rearrangement joins TRBV9 to TRBJ2-7; no clear D gene. This CDR3 is built from 14 residues. Trimming stripped 4 bases from V and 5 bases from J, with 16 bases between. Germline values: CDR1 SGDLS, CDR2 YYNGEE. The CDR3 region is CASSPAALGNEQYF. The CDR3 DNA reads TGTGCCAGCAGCCCCGCCGCCTTGGGGAACGAGCAGTACTTC.

The CDR3 bases are TGCAGCGTCTCGGACGGCCCTGAAGCTTTCTTT. The encoded protein is CSVSDGPEAFF. The chain uses TRBV29-1 and TRBJ1-1, with D unresolved. V lost 6 bases and J 6 bases, leaving 11 bases between the germline ends. The CDR3 runs to 11 residues. Germline assignment: CDR1 SQVTM and CDR2 ANQGSEA.

This clone was detected only a few times. The gene calls are TRBV5-4 and TRBJ2-5; 12 nucleotides match TRBD2. Losses at the gene ends were 9 bases for V and 5 bases for J; bases not matched to a gene: 2. Germline-derived CDR1 and CDR2 are SGHNT and YYREEE (reference sequence). This CDR3 is 12 amino acids long. CDR3 protein: CAILAGGETQYF. The CDR3 nucleotides are TGTGCCATACTAGCGGGAGGTGAGACCCAGTACTTC.

The chain is built from TRBV27 and TRBJ2-7; D possibly corresponds to TRBD2 (5 bases). Deletions cut 4 bases from V and 5 bases from J, with 12 bases between. The CDR3 sequence is 13 residues long. Per germline, CDR1 MNHEY and CDR2 SMNVEV (reference sequence). Here the CDR3 reads CASSSASFNEQYF. CDR3 nucleotides: TGTGCCAGCAGTTCGGCTAGCTTCAACGAGCAGTACTTC.

This clone was seen a single time. The chain has TRBV7-3 and TRBJ2-1; 16 bases match TRBD2. Trimming cost V 5 bases and J 2 bases; bases outside gene matches: 15. Per germline, CDR1 SGHTA and CDR2 FQGTGA. The CDR3 extends over 21 amino acids. The CDR3 sequence: CASSPRRSGTSGRAPYNEQFF. Written as DNA, the CDR3 is TGTGCCAGCAGCCCCCGTCGCTCCGGGACTAGCGGGAGGGCCCCCTACAATGAGCAGTTCTTC.

The CDR3 DNA is TGTGCCAGCAGCCCCGGAGGGAGGGGAAATGAGCAGTTCTTC. This gives the protein CASSPGGRGNEQFF. The chain links TRBV7-8 to TRBJ2-1, with 7 bases fitting TRBD2. The germline V gene encodes CDR1 SGHVS and CDR2 FQNEAQ. The CDR3 contains 14 residues. V shed 5 bases and J 7 bases; nucleotides not matched to a gene: 8.

This chain joins TRBV7-3 and TRBJ2-6, with D tentatively TRBD1 or TRBD2 (5 bases each). This CDR3 is built from 16 residues. Germline assignment: CDR1 SGHTA and CDR2 FQGTGA. V lost 2 bases and J 0 bases, leaving 8 bases between the germline ends. The CDR3 region is CASSLEGNSGANVLTF. CDR3 nucleotide sequence: TGTGCCAGCAGCTTAGAGGGGAACTCTGGGGCCAACGTCCTGACTTTC.

The CDR3 spells CATGGVKSSYNEQFF. The CDR3 DNA reads TGTGCCACGGGCGGTGTGAAGAGCTCCTACAATGAGCAGTTCTTC. The chain employs TRBV6-5 and TRBJ2-1; unclear D gene. The germline V gene encodes CDR1 MNHEY and CDR2 SVGAGI. Trimming removed 10 bases from V and 0 bases from J, with 16 bases in between. The CDR3 spans 15 residues.

The rearrangement links TRBV20-1 to TRBJ2-1; TRBD2 agrees at 8 bases. In germline, CDR1 is DFQATT, CDR2 SNEGSKA (reference sequence). The CDR3 covers 15 residues. J gave up 9 bases and V 3 bases, and 13 bases lay outside the gene matches. CDR3 region: CSASPTGGPFGEQFF. The DNA for the CDR3 is TGCAGTGCTAGTCCTACGGGAGGGCCTTTCGGTGAGCAGTTCTTC.

By share, this clone counts as medium-sized. This chain connects TRBV7-8 to TRBJ2-4; D tentatively fits TRBD1 or TRBD2 (5 bases each). The ends were cut back, 1 base at V and 9 bases at J, with 19 bases in the middle. Germline CDR1 and CDR2: SGHVS and FQNEAQ. This CDR3 comprises 16 residues. The CDR3 loop is CASSLGGNRADSIQYF. DNA for the CDR3: TGTGCCAGCAGCTTAGGGGGGAATCGAGCTGACAGCATTCAGTACTTC.

The chain couples TRBV3-1 (or the pseudogene TRBV3-2) to TRBJ2-2, with TRBD2 matching over 10 bases. There are 20 residues in the CDR3. The J segment lost 4 bases and the V segment lost 0 bases, leaving 14 bases of the junction unmatched. Germline V lookup: CDR1 LGHDT, CDR2 YNNKEL (reference sequence). The CDR3 here is CASSQELAGWGSGSTGELFF. CDR3 bases: TGTGCCAGCAGCCAAGAACTAGCGGGATGGGGTAGCGGCAGCACCGGGGAGCTGTTTTTT.

The sample holds one count of this clone. CDR3 loop: CASSLDRGDTQNSPLHF. CDR3 nucleotide sequence: TGTGCCAGCAGTTTAGACCGAGGGGACACACAAAATTCACCCCTCCACTTT. The chain uses TRBV28 and TRBJ1-6; D may be TRBD1 (6 bases). This CDR3 has 17 residues. The ends were cut back, 2 bases at V and 7 bases at J, with 18 bases in the middle. Looked up from germline, CDR1 is MDHEN and CDR2 is SYDVKM.

V usage is TRBV12-5 and J usage is TRBJ1-1, with D tentatively TRBD1 (6 bases). V was clipped by 6 bases and J by 5 bases, with 16 bases between them. Germline V CDR1 and CDR2: LGHNT, FRNRAP. There are 14 residues in the CDR3. DNA of the CDR3: TGTGCTAGTGGACGCCAGGGGAGGGAAACTGAAGCTTTCTTT. It specifies CASGRQGRETEAFF.

The chain combines TRBV4-1 with TRBJ2-3, with D perhaps assigned TRBD1 or TRBD2 (6 bases each). Germline CDR1 MGHRA, CDR2 YSYEKL. V was pared by 1 base and J by 4 bases, with 15 bases between. The CDR3 totals 16 residues. DNA for the CDR3: TGCGCCAGCAGCCAAGTCTGGGGAAGGGGGGCAGATACGCAGTATTTT. Its protein is CASSQVWGRGADTQYF.

This chain uses TRBV19 with TRBJ1-1; D call uncertain. V was clipped by 8 bases and J by 5 bases, with 18 bases between them. CDR1 and CDR2 (germline): LNHDA, SQIVND (reference sequence). This CDR3 is built from 14 residues. The CDR3 nucleotides read TGTGCCAGTCTGCCCCGGGCCGCTGGGACTGAAGCTTTCTTT. This gives the protein CASLPRAAGTEAFF.

Worth noting for this clone: The junction differs from germline at one of its ends, possibly a read error. The rearrangement links TRBV2 to TRBJ1-2; maybe TRBD1 (5 bases). The length of the CDR3 is 14 residues. Germline assignment: CDR1 SNHLY and CDR2 FYNNEI. CDR3 amino acids: CASSEDGTVYGYTF. The CDR3 region has the DNA TGTGCCAGCAGCGAAGACGGGACGGTATATGGCTACACCTTC.

The chain employs TRBV2 and TRBJ2-7; D remains ambiguous. Germline V CDR1 and CDR2: SNHLY, FYNNEI. The CDR3 runs 14 residues. With 0 bases removed from V and 3 bases from J, the gap between germline ends came to 9 bases. The CDR3 nucleotides read TGTGCCAGCAGTGAAGCGCTGGTCAGCTACGAGCAGTACTTC. Translated, it gives CASSEALVSYEQYF.